The 29 T cell receptor beta chains below come from one sample, sequenced in a study of shared clonotypes between healthy human individuals. TCRdb's table, derived via immunoSEQ multiplex PCR, lists solely in-frame clones and lacks some. The sample carries 600,000 to 750,000 clones, 80% to 95% recorded once. Material: memory CD8+ T cells from PBMCs. Described subset: CD45RO+ cells pooled with CCR7-negative TemRA cells. These receptors were taken from a man between 18 and 35 years old in good health. Some clones in this sample may be carry-over from other donors' samples.

This clone was counted once. The J gene is TRBJ2-7, the V gene TRBV6-5; weak D call: TRBD1 (5 bases). The V end was cut by 2 bases, the J end by 7 bases, with 12 bases between. This CDR3 is built from 13 residues. In germline, CDR1 is MNHEY, CDR2 SVGAGI. Here the CDR3 DNA reads TGTGCCAGCAGTTACGGGTGGGGCGGTGAGCAGTACTTC. Amino acid sequence: CASSYGWGGEQYF.

This clone appeared a few times. The J gene is TRBJ2-2, the V gene TRBV7-3; D is perhaps TRBD1 (6 bases). The CDR3 length is 16 residues. Germline CDR1 reads SGHTA; CDR2 reads FQGTGA. Trimming stripped 5 bases from V and 6 bases from J, with 19 bases between. The CDR3 coding sequence is TGTGCCAGCAGCGCCCAGATTACAGGGAAACCCGGGGAGCTGTTTTTT. Encoded protein: CASSAQITGKPGELFF.

The chain is built from TRBV5-5 and TRBJ1-1, with D perhaps TRBD1 (6 bases). The V end was cut by 1 base, the J end by 2 bases, with 9 bases between. Per the germline V gene, CDR1 is SGHKS and CDR2 is YYEKEE (reference sequence). This CDR3 contains 14 residues. The CDR3 DNA reads TGTGCCAGCAGCTTGCGCAGGGGAAACACTGAAGCTTTCTTT. Its protein product is CASSLRRGNTEAFF. The whole variable domain, remainder taken from reference TRBV5-5 and TRBJ1-1, is DAGVTQSPTHLIKTRGQQVTLRCSPISGHKSVSWYQQVLGQGPQFIFQYYEKEERGRGNFPDRFSARQFPNYSSELNVNALLLGDSALYLCASSLRRGNTEAFFGQGTRLTVV.

The rearrangement links TRBV11-2 to TRBJ2-7, with 8 bases that match TRBD1. V shed 2 bases, J shed 0 bases, and the junction held 6 bases outside the gene matches. Looked up from germline, CDR1 is SGHAT and CDR2 is FQNNGV. The CDR3 covers 16 residues. The CDR3 nucleotides are TGTGCCAGCAGCTTAACCAGGGGGCTCAGCTCCTACGAGCAGTACTTC. Protein product: CASSLTRGLSSYEQYF.

This clone was seen once. V gene TRBV9 combines with J gene TRBJ1-3; 8 nucleotides align to TRBD1. Trimming cost V 3 bases and J 5 bases; bases outside gene matches: 4. CDR3 size: 14 residues. Germline values: CDR1 SGDLS, CDR2 YYNGEE. This chain's CDR3 is CASSARTGRNTIYF. The CDR3 region has the DNA TGTGCCAGCAGCGCCCGGACAGGGAGAAACACCATATATTTT.

The chain has TRBV5-1 and TRBJ2-7, with TRBD2 as a possible D gene (6 bases). The CDR3 is 16 residues long. V lost 0 bases and J 7 bases, leaving 20 bases between the germline ends. Germline CDR1 and CDR2: SGHRS and YFSETQ. CDR3 bases: TGCGCCAGCAGCTTGGGGCGGGGAACTCACCGTTCGGAGCAGTACTTC. Amino acids: CASSLGRGTHRSEQYF. Filled out from reference TRBV5-1 and TRBJ2-7, the complete variable domain reads KAGVTQTPRYLIKTRGQQVTLSCSPISGHRSVSWYQQTPGQGLQFLFEYFSETQRNKGNFPGRFSGRQFSNSRSEMNVSTLELGDSALYLCASSLGRGTHRSEQYFGPGTRLTVT.

This clone was detected once. Since a much larger clone is just one base distant, this may be a read error. CDR3 DNA sequence: TGCGCCAGCAGCCAAGACAGGGCCCGAGCGAACACTGAAGCTTTCTTT. This gives the protein CASSQDRARANTEAFF. The chain combines TRBV10-1 with TRBJ1-1; 7 bases are a match to TRBD1. The CDR3 is 16 residues long. Germline V gives CDR1 WNHNN, CDR2 SYGVQD (reference sequence). Trimming cost V 6 bases and J 1 base; bases outside gene matches: 11.

V usage is TRBV30 and J usage is TRBJ1-3; maybe TRBD1 (6 bases). Germline V gene lookup returns CDR1 GTSNPN and CDR2 SVGIG (reference sequence). The V and J ends lost 3 bases and 0 bases respectively, with 9 bases between them. The CDR3 length is 14 residues. DNA for the CDR3: TGTGCCTGGAGCCCAGGGGACTCTGGAAACACCATATATTTT. Translation: CAWSPGDSGNTIYF.

This chain uses TRBV6-5 with TRBJ1-5, with D maybe TRBD1 (5 bases). Germline V gene sequence: CDR1 MNHEY, CDR2 SVGAGI. CDR3 length: 14 residues. V dropped 5 bases and J dropped 1 base, with 9 bases sitting between them. Here the CDR3 reads CASSHRQSNQPQHF. CDR3 nucleotides: TGTGCCAGCAGTCACAGGCAAAGCAATCAGCCCCAGCATTTT.

The chain uses TRBV15 and TRBJ2-7, with 7 bases that match TRBD2. The V gene's germline CDR1 is LNHNV and CDR2 YYDKDF (reference sequence). The CDR3 loop spans 16 amino acids. The V gene end was trimmed by 3 bases and the J gene end by 0 bases; junction bases not matched to a gene: 8. The CDR3, as DNA: TGTGCCACCAGCAGCCCTAGCGGTGAGAACTCCTACGAGCAGTACTTC. Its protein is CATSSPSGENSYEQYF.

DNA for the CDR3: TGTGCCAGTAGTATAGTTGGGTGGGACAGCCCGAACACTGAAGCTTTCTTT. As protein: CASSIVGWDSPNTEAFF. The rearrangement uses TRBV19 and TRBJ1-1; TRBD1 matches 7 bases. This CDR3 region has 17 residues. Germline V gene data show CDR1 as LNHDA and CDR2 as SQIVND (reference sequence). The J segment lost 1 base and the V segment lost 1 base, leaving 9 bases of the junction unmatched.

This chain connects TRBV15 to TRBJ2-1, with a weak D call TRBD2 (5 bases). Germline CDR1 is LNHNV and CDR2 is YYDKDF (reference sequence). The CDR3 totals 13 residues. The V and J ends lost 11 bases and 9 bases respectively, with 20 bases between them. CDR3 in amino acids: CAAESASRGEQFF. For the CDR3, the DNA is TGTGCCGCGGAGTCGGCTAGCCGGGGTGAGCAGTTCTTC.

This chain joins TRBV7-9 and TRBJ2-5; a weak D match, TRBD1 (6 bases). CDR1 SEHNR and CDR2 FQNEAQ come from the germline V gene (reference sequence). This CDR3 has 15 amino acids. With 4 bases removed from V and 0 bases from J, the gap between germline ends came to 12 bases. The chain's CDR3 is CASSSTTGNQETQYF. The CDR3 nucleotides are TGTGCCAGCAGCTCCACCACAGGGAACCAAGAGACCCAGTACTTC.

This chain connects TRBV27 to TRBJ2-7, with TRBD2 identical over 7 bases. The J segment lost 3 bases and the V segment lost 4 bases, leaving 3 bases of the junction unmatched. CDR1 and CDR2 from the germline V gene are MNHEY and SMNVEV (reference sequence). The CDR3 loop spans 13 amino acids. The DNA for the CDR3 is TGTGCCAGCAGTTCTAGCGGTTTCTACGAGCAGTACTTC. Translation gives CASSSSGFYEQYF.

The chain links TRBV28 to TRBJ2-7; 8 nucleotides line up with TRBD2. Germline-derived CDR1 and CDR2 are MDHEN and SYDVKM. The CDR3 is 16 amino acids. Losses at the gene ends were 3 bases for V and 5 bases for J; bases not matched to a gene: 12. CDR3 region: CASSLDPSGRGHEQYF. The CDR3, as DNA: TGTGCCAGCAGTTTGGATCCAAGCGGGAGAGGTCACGAGCAGTACTTC.

The rearrangement joins TRBV7-9 to TRBJ1-5, with 7 bases lining up with TRBD1. V was pared by 2 bases and J by 3 bases, with 7 bases of the junction left unmatched. The V gene's germline CDR1 is SEHNR and CDR2 FQNEAQ (reference sequence). This CDR3 has 16 amino acids. CDR3 bases: TGTGCCAGCAGCTTATACTTGGGACAGTCCAATCAGCCCCAGCATTTT. This sequence encodes CASSLYLGQSNQPQHF. The full variable domain, completed using reference TRBV7-9 and TRBJ1-5, is DTGVSQNPRHKITKRGQNVTFRCDPISEHNRLYWYRQTLGQGPEFLTYFQNEAQLEKSRLLSDRFSAERPKGSFSTLEIQRTEQGDSAMYLCASSLYLGQSNQPQHFGDGTRLSIL.

The J gene is TRBJ2-6, the V gene TRBV19; possible D gene TRBD1, 5 bases. CDR1 and CDR2 from the germline V gene are LNHDA and SQIVND (reference sequence). The CDR3 spans 16 residues. Trimming removed 5 bases from V and 1 base from J, with 12 bases in between. Here the CDR3 DNA reads TGTGCCAGTAGTCTTTGGGGCGCTTCTGGGGCCAACGTCCTGACTTTC. It yields the protein CASSLWGASGANVLTF.

This chain connects TRBV27 to TRBJ2-7; TRBD1 agrees at 8 bases. V gave up 5 bases and J gave up 6 bases; unmatched junction bases: 12. Germline values: CDR1 MNHEY, CDR2 SMNVEV (reference sequence). This CDR3 has 15 residues. The CDR3 coding sequence is TGTGCCAGCAGTCACGGACAGGGTTTGATACGCGAGCAGTACTTC. This sequence encodes CASSHGQGLIREQYF.

The chain couples TRBV28 to TRBJ1-1; D gene uncertain. Germline V CDR1 and CDR2: MDHEN, SYDVKM. The CDR3 spans 14 residues. Trimming stripped 3 bases from V and 5 bases from J, with 13 bases between. CDR3 loop: CASSFSRDGTEAFF. The CDR3 nucleotides are TGTGCCAGCAGTTTTTCCCGAGATGGGACTGAAGCTTTCTTT.

The rearrangement links TRBV4-3 to TRBJ2-1, with TRBD2 matching over 11 bases. The V gene end was trimmed by 0 bases and the J gene end by 3 bases; junction bases not matched to a gene: 7. This CDR3 has 18 amino acids. Germline lookup yields CDR1 LGHNA and CDR2 YSLEER. CDR3: CASSQDSSGRPRYNEQFF. CDR3 bases: TGCGCCAGCAGCCAAGATTCTAGCGGGAGGCCACGCTACAATGAGCAGTTCTTC.

V usage is TRBV28 and J usage is TRBJ2-7; either TRBD1 or TRBD2 may supply D (5 bases each). V lost 1 base, J lost 3 bases, and 16 bases lay in between. There are 16 residues in the CDR3. The germline gives CDR1 MDHEN, CDR2 SYDVKM. The DNA of the CDR3 is TGTGCCAGCAGTTTATCCCCCGGGGCTGTCTTCTACGAGCAGTACTTC. It translates to CASSLSPGAVFYEQYF.

The chain couples TRBV27 to TRBJ2-1; either TRBD1 or TRBD2 may fit D (5 bases each). The length of the CDR3 is 13 residues. CDR1 MNHEY and CDR2 SMNVEV come from the germline V gene (reference sequence). Trimming cost V 6 bases and J 9 bases, with 15 bases left between them. CDR3 coding DNA: TGTGCCAGCAGGGGGGAAGGGCTTGGTGAGCAGTTCTTC. Residues: CASRGEGLGEQFF.

V and J are TRBV9 and TRBJ2-6, with D unresolved. The ends were cut back, 3 bases at V and 0 bases at J, with 7 bases in the middle. Germline CDR1 SGDLS, CDR2 YYNGEE. This CDR3 is 15 amino acids long. The CDR3 here is CASSGDSSGANVLTF. The CDR3 region has the DNA TGTGCCAGCAGCGGGGATAGCTCTGGGGCCAACGTCCTGACTTTC.

This clone was counted between two and nine times. CDR3 nucleotides: TGTGCTAGTTCAGGAGCCATGAACACTGAAGCTTTCTTT. Protein product: CASSGAMNTEAFF. V is TRBV12-5 and J is TRBJ1-1, with D hard to call. The germline gives CDR1 LGHNT, CDR2 FRNRAP. V was trimmed by 8 bases and J by 0 bases, leaving 10 bases between them. The CDR3 is made up of 13 amino acids.

This rearrangement joins TRBV9 to TRBJ2-2; D gene unclear. V lost 0 bases, J lost 6 bases, and 15 bases lay in between. The CDR3 contains 16 residues. Germline CDR1 is SGDLS and CDR2 is YYNGEE. The CDR3 protein is CASSVGVVDGAGELFF. The DNA for the CDR3 is TGTGCCAGCAGCGTAGGGGTAGTGGATGGAGCCGGGGAGCTGTTTTTT.

This CDR3 is CASSVDRTGGSSGNTIYF. Written as DNA, the CDR3 is TGTGCCAGCAGCGTCGATCGGACAGGGGGGAGCTCTGGAAACACCATATATTTT. The chain couples TRBV9 to TRBJ1-3, with 10 bases fitting TRBD1. J lost 0 bases, V lost 2 bases, and 8 bases had no gene match. The CDR3 contains 18 residues. Germline assignment: CDR1 SGDLS and CDR2 YYNGEE.

This chain uses TRBV21-1 with TRBJ2-5; the tabulated D call, TRBD1, remains unverified against the DNA. TRBV21-1 constitutes a pseudogene. The CDR3 contains 14 residues. The CDR3 DNA is TGTGCCAGCAGCGACGGTTCAGGGTGGGAGACCCAGTACTTC. This codes for CASSDGSGWETQYF.

J is TRBJ2-7 and V is TRBV6-1; 7 nucleotides agree with TRBD1. With 4 bases clipped from V and 6 bases from J, the junction kept 12 bases outside the gene matches. The CDR3 consists of 15 residues. The germline V gene encodes CDR1 MNHNS and CDR2 SASEGT. The CDR3 reads CASSVSRGSWPEQYF. The CDR3, as DNA: TGTGCCAGCAGTGTTAGCAGGGGGTCATGGCCCGAGCAGTACTTC.

In this sample, this clone turned up many times. The chain joins TRBV15 to TRBJ2-7; D is uncertain. The V end lost 4 bases, the J end lost 5 bases, and 15 bases lay between the germline ends. There are 14 residues in the CDR3. The V gene's germline CDR1 is LNHNV and CDR2 YYDKDF (reference sequence). CDR3 coding DNA: TGTGCCACCAGCACACGAGGAATAGGCCACGAGCAGTACTTC. Translating gives CATSTRGIGHEQYF.